The source of this T cell receptor beta chain is a study of blood T cell repertoires in COVID-19. Profiling relied on immunoSEQ multiplex PCR, and the TCRdb table lists in-frame clones only, not all of them. The sample contains around 150,000 clones, roughly 89% of which appear only once. Per germline, CDR1 KGHSH and CDR2 LQKENI. The CDR3 has 14 amino acids. V was cut by 5 bases and J by 2 bases, with 13 bases left in between. This TCR derives from a man under 40 with COVID-19, enrolled during active disease. The source material was peripheral blood. This sequence joins TRBV18 and TRBJ2-7; possibly TRBD1 for D (6 bases). CDR3 coding DNA: TGTGCCAGCTCAGCCCGGGACATAACCTACGAGCAGTACTTC. Encoded protein: CASSARDITYEQYF.